The present entry profiles one T cell receptor beta chain with its context. The data originate from a study of blood T cell repertoires in COVID-19. Overall study context: Specimens from acute and convalescent COVID-19 originated in the United States, Italy and Spain. Sample material is recorded as cDNA or gDNA derived from T cells, B-cell-depleted T cells, or PBMCs.

Followed longitudinally, the Seattle patients had been enrolled during active infection. Trimming removed 4 bases at V and 1 base at J, with 7 bases between. CDR1 and CDR2 (germline): LGHDT, YNNKEL (reference sequence). The CDR3 is 13 residues long. Method: immunoSEQ multiplex PCR; TCRdb's copy keeps in-frame clones and lacks some. Seen here are some 290,000 clones, roughly nine tenths observed once, and the top ten hold approximately 12%. The clonotype comes from a woman aged 25 to 39 with COVID-19, enrolled during active disease. The chain employs TRBV3-1 (or the pseudogene TRBV3-2) and TRBJ2-5; D is perhaps TRBD2 (6 bases). The sequencing input was peripheral blood. CDR3: CASSRDFQETQYF. The CDR3 DNA reads as TGTGCCAGCAGCCGGGACTTCCAAGAGACCCAGTACTTC.